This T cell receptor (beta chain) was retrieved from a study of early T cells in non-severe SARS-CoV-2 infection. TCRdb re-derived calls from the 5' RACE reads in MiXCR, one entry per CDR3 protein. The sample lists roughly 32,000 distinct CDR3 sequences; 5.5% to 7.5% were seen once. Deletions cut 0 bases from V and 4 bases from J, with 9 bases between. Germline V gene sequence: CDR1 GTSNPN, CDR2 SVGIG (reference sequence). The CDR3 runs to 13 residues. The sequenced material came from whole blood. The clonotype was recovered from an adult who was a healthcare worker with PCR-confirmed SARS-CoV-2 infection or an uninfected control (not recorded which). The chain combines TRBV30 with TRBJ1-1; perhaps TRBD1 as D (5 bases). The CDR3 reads CAWSVLGATEAFF. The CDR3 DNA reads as TGTGCCTGGAGTGTACTAGGGGCCACTGAAGCTTTCTTT.